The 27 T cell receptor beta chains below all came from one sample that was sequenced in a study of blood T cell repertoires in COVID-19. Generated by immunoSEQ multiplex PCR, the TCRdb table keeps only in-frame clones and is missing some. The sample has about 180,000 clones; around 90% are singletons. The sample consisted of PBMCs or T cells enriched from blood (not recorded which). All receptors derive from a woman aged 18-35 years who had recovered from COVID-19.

CDR3: CASSQEWRNQPQHF. The CDR3, as DNA: TGCGCCAGCAGCCAAGAGTGGCGGAATCAGCCCCAGCATTTT. The chain recombines TRBV4-1 with TRBJ1-5; no clear D. Germline assignment: CDR1 MGHRA and CDR2 YSYEKL. The CDR3 is made up of 14 amino acids. V dropped 0 bases and J dropped 4 bases, with 7 bases sitting between them.

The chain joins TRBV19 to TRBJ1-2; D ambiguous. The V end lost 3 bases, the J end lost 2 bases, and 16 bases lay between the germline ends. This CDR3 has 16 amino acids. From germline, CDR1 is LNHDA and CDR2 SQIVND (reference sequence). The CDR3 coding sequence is TGTGCCAGTAGTATGAGCAGGTCGTGGCAAAACTATGGCTACACCTTC. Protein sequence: CASSMSRSWQNYGYTF.

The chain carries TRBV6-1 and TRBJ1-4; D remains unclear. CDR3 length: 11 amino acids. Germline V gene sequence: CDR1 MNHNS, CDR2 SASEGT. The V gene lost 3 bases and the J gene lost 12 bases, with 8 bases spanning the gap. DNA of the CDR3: TGTGCCAGCAGTGAGATGGTAGAACTGTTTTTT. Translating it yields CASSEMVELFF.

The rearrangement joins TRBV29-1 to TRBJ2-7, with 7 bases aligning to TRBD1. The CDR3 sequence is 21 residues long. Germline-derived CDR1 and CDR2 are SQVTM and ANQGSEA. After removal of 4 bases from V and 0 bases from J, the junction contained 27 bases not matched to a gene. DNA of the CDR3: TGCAGCGTTGTCCTCGTGTCGTTGTCCACCGGACAGGATTCAAGCTCCTACGAGCAGTACTTC. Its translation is CSVVLVSLSTGQDSSSYEQYF.

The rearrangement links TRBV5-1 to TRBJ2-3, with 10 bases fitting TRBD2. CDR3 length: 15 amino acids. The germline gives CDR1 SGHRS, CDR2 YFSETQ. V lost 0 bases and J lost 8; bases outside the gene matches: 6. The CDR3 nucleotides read TGCGCCAGCAGCTTGGGACTAGCGGGCGGGGGTACGCAGTATTTT. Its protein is CASSLGLAGGGTQYF.

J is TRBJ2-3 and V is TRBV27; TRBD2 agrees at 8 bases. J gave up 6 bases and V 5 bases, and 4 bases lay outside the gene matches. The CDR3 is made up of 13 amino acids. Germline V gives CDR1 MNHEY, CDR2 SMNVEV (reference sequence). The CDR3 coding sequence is TGTGCCAGCAGTCGCGGGGGGACCGATACGCAGTATTTT. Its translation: CASSRGGTDTQYF.

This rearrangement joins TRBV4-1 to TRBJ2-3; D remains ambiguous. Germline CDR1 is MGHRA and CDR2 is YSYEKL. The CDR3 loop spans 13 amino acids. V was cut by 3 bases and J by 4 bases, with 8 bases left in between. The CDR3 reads CASSQRLADTQYF. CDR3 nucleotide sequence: TGCGCCAGCAGCCAGAGACTGGCAGATACGCAGTATTTT.

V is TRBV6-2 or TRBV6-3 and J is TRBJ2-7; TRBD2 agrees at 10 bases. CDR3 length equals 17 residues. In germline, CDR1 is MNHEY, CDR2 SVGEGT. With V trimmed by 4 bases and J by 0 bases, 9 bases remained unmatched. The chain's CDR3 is CASSWKATSGFSYEQYF. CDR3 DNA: TGTGCCAGCAGTTGGAAGGCGACTAGCGGGTTCTCCTACGAGCAGTACTTC.

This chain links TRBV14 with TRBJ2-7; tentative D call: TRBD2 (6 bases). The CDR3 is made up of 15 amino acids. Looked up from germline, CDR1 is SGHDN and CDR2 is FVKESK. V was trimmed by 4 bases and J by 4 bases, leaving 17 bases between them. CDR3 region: CASSRLAGGAYEQYF. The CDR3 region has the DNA TGTGCCAGCAGCCGTCTGGCTGGCGGGGCGTACGAGCAGTACTTC.

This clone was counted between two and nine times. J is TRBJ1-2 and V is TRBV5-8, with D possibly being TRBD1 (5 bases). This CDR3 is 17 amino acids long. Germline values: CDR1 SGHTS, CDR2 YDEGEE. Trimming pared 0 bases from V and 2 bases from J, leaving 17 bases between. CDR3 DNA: TGTGCCAGCAGCTTGGCCAAGGGGTTGCAGGCCAACTATGGCTACACCTTC. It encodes CASSLAKGLQANYGYTF.

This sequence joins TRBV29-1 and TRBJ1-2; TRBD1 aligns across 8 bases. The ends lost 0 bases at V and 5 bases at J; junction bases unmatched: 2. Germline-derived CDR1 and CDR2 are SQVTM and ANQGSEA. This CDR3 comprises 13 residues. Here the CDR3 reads CSVEETGAYGYTF. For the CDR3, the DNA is TGCAGCGTTGAAGAGACAGGGGCATATGGCTACACCTTC.

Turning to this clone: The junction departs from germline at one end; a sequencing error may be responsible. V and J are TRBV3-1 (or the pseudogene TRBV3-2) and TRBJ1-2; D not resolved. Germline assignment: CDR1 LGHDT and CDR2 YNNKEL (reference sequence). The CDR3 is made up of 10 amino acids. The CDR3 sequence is CAGVRESRHF. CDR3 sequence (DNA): TGTGCCGGAGTGAGAGAGTCCCGCCACTTC.

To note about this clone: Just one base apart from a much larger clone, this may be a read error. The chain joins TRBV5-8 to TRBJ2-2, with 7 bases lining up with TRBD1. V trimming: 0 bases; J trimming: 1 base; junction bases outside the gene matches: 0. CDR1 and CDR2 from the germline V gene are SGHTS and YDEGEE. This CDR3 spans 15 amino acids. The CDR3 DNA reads TGTGCCAGCAGCTTGGGGACAGGGAACACCGGGGAGCTGTTTTTT. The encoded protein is CASSLGTGNTGELFF.

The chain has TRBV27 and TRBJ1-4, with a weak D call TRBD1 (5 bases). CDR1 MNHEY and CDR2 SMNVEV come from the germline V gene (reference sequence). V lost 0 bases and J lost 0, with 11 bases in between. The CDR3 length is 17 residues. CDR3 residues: CASSLSHRWATNEKLFF. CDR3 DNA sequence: TGTGCCAGCAGTTTATCTCACAGGTGGGCAACTAATGAAAAACTGTTTTTT.

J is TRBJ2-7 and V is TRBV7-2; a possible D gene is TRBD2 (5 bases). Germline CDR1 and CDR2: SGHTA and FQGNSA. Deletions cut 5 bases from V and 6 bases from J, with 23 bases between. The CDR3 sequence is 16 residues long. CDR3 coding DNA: TGTGCCAGCAGCCCCTCCCAGGCTAGCCCGTCTCGCGAGCAGTACTTC. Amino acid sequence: CASSPSQASPSREQYF. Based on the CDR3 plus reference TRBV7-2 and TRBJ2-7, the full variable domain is GAGVSQSPSNKVTEKGKDVELRCDPISGHTALYWYRQSLGQGLEFLIYFQGNSAPDKSGLPSDRFSAERTGGSVSTLTIQRTQQEDSAVYLCASSPSQASPSREQYFGPGTRLTVT.

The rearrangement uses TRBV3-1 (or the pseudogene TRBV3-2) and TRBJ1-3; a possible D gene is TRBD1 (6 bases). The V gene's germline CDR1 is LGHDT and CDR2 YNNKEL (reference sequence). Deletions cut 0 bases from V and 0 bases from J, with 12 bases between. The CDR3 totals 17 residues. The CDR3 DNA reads TGTGCCAGCAGCCAAGATCGACGGACAGACTCTGGAAACACCATATATTTT. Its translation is CASSQDRRTDSGNTIYF.

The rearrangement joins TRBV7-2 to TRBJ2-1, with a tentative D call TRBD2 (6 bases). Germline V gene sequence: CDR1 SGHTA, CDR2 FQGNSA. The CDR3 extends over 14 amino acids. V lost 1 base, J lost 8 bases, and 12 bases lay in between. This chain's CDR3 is CASSLVGGIYEQFF. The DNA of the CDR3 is TGTGCCAGCAGCTTAGTCGGGGGAATCTATGAGCAGTTCTTC.

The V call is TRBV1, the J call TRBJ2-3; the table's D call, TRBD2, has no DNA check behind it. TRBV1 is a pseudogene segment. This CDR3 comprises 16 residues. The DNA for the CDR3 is TGCACCAGCGAACCTTTTAGCGGCCCTAGCACAGATACGCAGTATTTT. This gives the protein CTSEPFSGPSTDTQYF.

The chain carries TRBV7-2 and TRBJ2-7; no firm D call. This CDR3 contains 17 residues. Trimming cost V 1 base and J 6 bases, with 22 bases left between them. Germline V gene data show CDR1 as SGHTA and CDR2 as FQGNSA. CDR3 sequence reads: CASSLEATRSPECEQYF. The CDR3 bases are TGTGCCAGCAGCTTAGAAGCCACGAGGTCCCCGGAGTGCGAGCAGTACTTC. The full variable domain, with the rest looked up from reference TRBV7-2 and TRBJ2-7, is GAGVSQSPSNKVTEKGKDVELRCDPISGHTALYWYRQSLGQGLEFLIYFQGNSAPDKSGLPSDRFSAERTGGSVSTLTIQRTQQEDSAVYLCASSLEATRSPECEQYFGPGTRLTVT.

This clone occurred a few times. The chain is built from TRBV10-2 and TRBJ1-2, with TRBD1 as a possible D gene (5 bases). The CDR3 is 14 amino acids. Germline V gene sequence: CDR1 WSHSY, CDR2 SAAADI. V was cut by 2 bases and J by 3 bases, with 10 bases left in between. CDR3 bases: TGCGCCAGCAGTGAGGGGCCAGGGCACTATGGCTACACCTTC. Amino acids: CASSEGPGHYGYTF.

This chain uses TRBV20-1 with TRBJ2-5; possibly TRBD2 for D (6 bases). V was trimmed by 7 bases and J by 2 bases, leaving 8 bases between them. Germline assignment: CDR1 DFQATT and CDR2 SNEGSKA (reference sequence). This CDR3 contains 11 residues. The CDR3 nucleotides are TGCAGTGTCGGACTACAAGAGACCCAGTACTTC. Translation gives CSVGLQETQYF.

DNA of the CDR3: TGTGCCAGCTCACCCCAGGTAGGGGGGGACAATTCACCCCTCCACTTT. Its translation: CASSPQVGGDNSPLHF. This chain links TRBV18 with TRBJ1-6, with a tentative D call TRBD1 (6 bases). Trimming cost V 3 bases and J 7 bases, with 16 bases left between them. Germline CDR1 and CDR2: KGHSH and LQKENI. The CDR3 loop spans 16 amino acids. The full variable domain, with the rest looked up from reference TRBV18 and TRBJ1-6, is NAGVMQNPRHLVRRRGQEARLRCSPMKGHSHVYWYRQLPEEGLKFMVYLQKENIIDESGMPKERFSAEFPKEGPSILRIQQVVRGDSAAYFCASSPQVGGDNSPLHFGNGTRLTVT.

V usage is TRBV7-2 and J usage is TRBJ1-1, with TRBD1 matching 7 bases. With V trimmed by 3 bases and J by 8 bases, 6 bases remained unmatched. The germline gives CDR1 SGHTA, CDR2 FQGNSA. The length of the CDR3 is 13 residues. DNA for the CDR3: TGTGCCAGCAGCTTCGAGCAGGGGGGAGAAGCTTTCTTT. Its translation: CASSFEQGGEAFF.

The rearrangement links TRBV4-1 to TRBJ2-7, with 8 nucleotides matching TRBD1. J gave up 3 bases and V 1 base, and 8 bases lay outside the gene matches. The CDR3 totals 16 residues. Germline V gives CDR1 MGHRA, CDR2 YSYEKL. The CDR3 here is CASSQGDRRTNYEQYF. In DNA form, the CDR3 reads TGCGCCAGCAGCCAAGGGGACAGGCGGACAAACTACGAGCAGTACTTC.

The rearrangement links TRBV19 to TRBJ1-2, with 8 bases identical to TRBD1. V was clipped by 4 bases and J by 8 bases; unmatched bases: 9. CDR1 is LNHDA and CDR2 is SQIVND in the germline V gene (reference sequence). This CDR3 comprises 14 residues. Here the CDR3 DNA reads TGTGCCAGTAGTACGACAGGGGAGGACTGGGGCTACACCTTC. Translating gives CASSTTGEDWGYTF.

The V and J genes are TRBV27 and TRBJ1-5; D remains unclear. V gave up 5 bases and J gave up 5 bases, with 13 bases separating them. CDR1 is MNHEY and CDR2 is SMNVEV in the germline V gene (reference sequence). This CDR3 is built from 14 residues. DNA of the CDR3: TGTGCCAGCAGTCCATCCTTTAGTGATCAGCCCCAGCATTTT. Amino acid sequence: CASSPSFSDQPQHF.

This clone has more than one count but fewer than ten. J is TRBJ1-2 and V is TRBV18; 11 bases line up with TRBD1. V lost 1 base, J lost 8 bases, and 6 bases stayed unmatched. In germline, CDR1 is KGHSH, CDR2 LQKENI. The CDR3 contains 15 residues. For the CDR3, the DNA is TGTGCCAGCTCACCACAAGGACAGGGGGCTGGCGGCTACACCTTC. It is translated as CASSPQGQGAGGYTF. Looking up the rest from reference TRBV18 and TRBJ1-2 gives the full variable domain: NAGVMQNPRHLVRRRGQEARLRCSPMKGHSHVYWYRQLPEEGLKFMVYLQKENIIDESGMPKERFSAEFPKEGPSILRIQQVVRGDSAAYFCASSPQGQGAGGYTFGSGTRLTVV.